The 21 T cell receptor beta chains in this list originate from one sample, sequenced in a study of blood T cell repertoires in COVID-19. Here immunoSEQ multiplex PCR was the method, and the copy in TCRdb shows in-frame clones only, minus some. This sample has 50,000 to 60,000 clones; 85% occur once, and the top ten carry over 9.5%. Input material: peripheral blood. The receptors derive from a human donor in a cohort sampled during active COVID-19.

The V call is TRBV24-1, the J call TRBJ1-5; TRBD1 matches 9 bases. The CDR3 consists of 15 residues. V trimming: 4 bases; J trimming: 5 bases; junction bases outside the gene matches: 5. CDR1 and CDR2 (germline): KGHDR, SFDVKD. CDR3 sequence: CATSDRDREDQPQHF. CDR3 nucleotides: TGTGCCACCAGTGACCGGGACAGGGAGGATCAGCCCCAGCATTTT.

The chain has TRBV28 and TRBJ1-1; 7 bases agree with TRBD1. Germline V gives CDR1 MDHEN, CDR2 SYDVKM. The CDR3 loop spans 13 amino acids. V gave up 7 bases and J gave up 4 bases; unmatched junction bases: 6. The CDR3 bases are TGTGCCAGCACCAAACAGGGGATCACTGAAGCTTTCTTT. Translating it yields CASTKQGITEAFF. Supplemented by reference TRBV28 and TRBJ1-1, the full variable domain reads DVKVTQSSRYLVKRTGEKVFLECVQDMDHENMFWYRQDPGLGLRLIYFSYDVKMKEKGDIPEGYSVSREKKERFSLILESASTNQTSMYLCASTKQGITEAFFGQGTRLTVV.

This clone occurred once. The chain employs TRBV24-1 and TRBJ2-3; 8 bases align to TRBD2. CDR1 is KGHDR and CDR2 is SFDVKD in the germline V gene. CDR3 length: 15 residues. Unmatched junction bases numbered 3, after V lost 5 bases and J lost 0 bases. The CDR3 protein is CATSVIAGSTDTQYF. The CDR3 nucleotides are TGTGCCACCAGTGTGATAGCGGGGAGCACAGATACGCAGTATTTT.

This clone was observed once. This chain links TRBV30 with TRBJ2-1; the match to TRBD2 covers 7 bases. The CDR3 spans 13 residues. The germline CDR1 and CDR2 sequences are GTSNPN and SVGIG (reference sequence). The ends lost 5 bases at V and 8 bases at J; junction bases unmatched: 9. The CDR3 loop reads CAWDMGGTHEQFF. For the CDR3, the DNA is TGTGCCTGGGACATGGGGGGGACCCATGAGCAGTTCTTC. The whole variable domain, remainder taken from reference TRBV30 and TRBJ2-1, is SQTIHQWPATLVQPVGSPLSLECTVEGTSNPNLYWYRQAAGRGLQLLFYSVGIGQISSEVPQNLSASRPQDRQFILSSKKLLLSDSGFYLCAWDMGGTHEQFFGPGTRLTVL.

The chain links TRBV5-1 to TRBJ2-4, with 9 bases lining up with TRBD1. V trimming: 3 bases; J trimming: 4 bases; junction bases outside the gene matches: 5. This CDR3 region has 15 residues. Per germline, CDR1 SGHRS and CDR2 YFSETQ. Here the CDR3 DNA reads TGCGCCAGCAGCTCCTCCGGGACAGGGAAAAACATTCAGTACTTC. It yields the protein CASSSSGTGKNIQYF.

This sequence joins TRBV6-5 and TRBJ1-4, with D unresolved. Per the germline V gene, CDR1 is MNHEY and CDR2 is SVGAGI. This CDR3 comprises 14 residues. The germline V and J ends were trimmed by 6 bases and 1 base, with 9 bases remaining between them. The CDR3 here is CASRPTRTNEKLFF. CDR3 sequence (DNA): TGTGCCAGCAGACCGACACGAACTAATGAAAAACTGTTTTTT.

The gene calls are TRBV12-2 and TRBJ2-7; no DNA check was done on the table's D call, TRBD2. TRBV12-2 is deemed a pseudogene. The CDR3 has 20 amino acids. The CDR3, as DNA: TGTGCAAGTCGCTTAGTGTTTAGGGCCCCGGGACTAGCGGGAGGAAACGAGCAGTACTTC. This gives the protein CASRLVFRAPGLAGGNEQYF.

The sample holds a few counts of this clone. The CDR3 here is CASSGGTSGQETQYF. The CDR3 region has the DNA TGTGCCAGCAGCGGCGGGACTAGCGGCCAAGAGACCCAGTACTTC. The chain has TRBV9 and TRBJ2-5, with TRBD2 matching over 11 bases. Trimming at V came to 3 bases and at J to 1 base, leaving 2 bases not matched to a gene. Germline V gene data show CDR1 as SGDLS and CDR2 as YYNGEE. This CDR3 is built from 15 residues. The full variable domain, in which reference TRBV9 and TRBJ2-5 provide the parts outside the CDR3, is DSGVTQTPKHLITATGQRVTLRCSPRSGDLSVYWYQQSLDQGLQFLIQYYNGEERAKGNILERFSAQQFPDLHSELNLSSLELGDSALYFCASSGGTSGQETQYFGPGTRLLVL.

The J gene is TRBJ1-2, the V gene TRBV28, with D tentatively TRBD1 (5 bases). Germline CDR1 is MDHEN and CDR2 is SYDVKM. CDR3 length: 15 residues. The V gene lost 4 bases and the J gene lost 1 base, with 13 bases spanning the gap. The CDR3 DNA reads as TGTGCCAGCAGTTCAGGGTGGCCACTTAACTATGGCTACACCTTC. It specifies CASSSGWPLNYGYTF.

This clone came up once. The V and J genes are TRBV5-1 and TRBJ2-7, with TRBD2 matching over 9 bases. J was trimmed by 2 bases and V by 1 base; bases with no gene match: 13. In germline, CDR1 is SGHRS, CDR2 YFSETQ. The CDR3 covers 18 residues. For the CDR3, the DNA is TGCGCCAGCAGCTTGACGACTAGCGGAATGGTAATTCCCTACGAGCAGTACTTC. Its protein product is CASSLTTSGMVIPYEQYF.

The chain joins TRBV7-6 to TRBJ2-3, with D possibly TRBD2 on 6 matching bases. V was clipped by 1 base and J by 0 bases, with 11 bases between them. Per the germline V gene, CDR1 is SGHVS and CDR2 is FNYEAQ. The CDR3 totals 16 residues. CDR3 DNA sequence: TGTGCCAGCAGCTTAGAGTGGGGGGATAGCACAGATACGCAGTATTTT. It codes for CASSLEWGDSTDTQYF.

This clone was picked up a small number of times. The chain links TRBV5-4 to TRBJ2-2; a weak D match, TRBD2 (5 bases). The CDR3 length is 15 residues. V shed 2 bases and J shed 1 base, with 9 bases lying between them. The germline CDR1 and CDR2 sequences are SGHNT and YYREEE (reference sequence). Here the CDR3 DNA reads TGTGCCAGCAGCTTAGGACTTCTGAACACCGGGGAGCTGTTTTTT. It codes for CASSLGLLNTGELFF.

The sample holds one count of this clone. V gene TRBV19 combines with J gene TRBJ1-5; D is unclear. Trimming stripped 4 bases from V and 1 base from J, with 8 bases between. This CDR3 is 14 amino acids long. Per the germline V gene, CDR1 is LNHDA and CDR2 is SQIVND (reference sequence). This CDR3 is CASSTQTSNQPQHF. In nucleotides, the CDR3 is TGTGCCAGTAGTACCCAGACAAGCAATCAGCCCCAGCATTTT.

This clone was seen just once. The CDR3 bases are TGTGCCAGCAGTAGCCTACATAGGGGTGAGCAGTTCTTC. It translates to CASSSLHRGEQFF. V is TRBV28 and J is TRBJ2-1, with a tentative D call TRBD1 (5 bases). The CDR3 loop spans 13 amino acids. Germline-derived CDR1 and CDR2 are MDHEN and SYDVKM. V was cut by 5 bases and J by 9 bases, with 14 bases left in between.

The V call is TRBV9, the J call TRBJ1-2; D ambiguous. V lost 3 bases, J lost 8 bases, and 14 bases lay in between. The CDR3 loop spans 13 amino acids. Germline CDR1 and CDR2: SGDLS and YYNGEE. CDR3 DNA sequence: TGTGCCAGCAGCGCTGACATAGTCAGGGGCTACACCTTC. Its protein product is CASSADIVRGYTF. The whole variable domain, filled in from reference TRBV9 and TRBJ1-2, reads DSGVTQTPKHLITATGQRVTLRCSPRSGDLSVYWYQQSLDQGLQFLIQYYNGEERAKGNILERFSAQQFPDLHSELNLSSLELGDSALYFCASSADIVRGYTFGSGTRLTVV.

V gene TRBV9 combines with J gene TRBJ2-7, with D possibly matching TRBD2 (9 bases). V dropped 3 bases and J dropped 2 bases, with 15 bases sitting between them. CDR1 is SGDLS and CDR2 is YYNGEE in the germline V gene. This CDR3 comprises 15 residues. Here the CDR3 DNA reads TGTGCCAGCAGCGCTCTAGCGGGACAGGCCTACGAGCAGTACTTC. Translation: CASSALAGQAYEQYF.

The chain recombines TRBV10-3 with TRBJ1-1; TRBD1 agrees at 8 bases. CDR1 ENHRY and CDR2 SYGVKD come from the germline V gene. V gave up 6 bases and J gave up 0 bases; unmatched junction bases: 3. CDR3 size: 14 residues. Here the CDR3 DNA reads TGTGCCATCAGCGCGACAGGGGTGAACACTGAAGCTTTCTTT. It translates to CAISATGVNTEAFF.

This clone is a singleton in its sample. This sequence joins TRBV9 and TRBJ2-1; 10 nucleotides line up with TRBD2. The V segment lost 0 bases and the J segment 10 bases; nucleotides outside the gene matches: 7. Germline V gives CDR1 SGDLS, CDR2 YYNGEE. The CDR3 totals 15 residues. CDR3 nucleotide sequence: TGTGCCAGCAGCGTAGGGACTAGCGGTGGAGGGGAGCAGTTCTTC. It encodes CASSVGTSGGGEQFF. The full variable domain, its missing parts supplied by reference TRBV9 and TRBJ2-1, is DSGVTQTPKHLITATGQRVTLRCSPRSGDLSVYWYQQSLDQGLQFLIQYYNGEERAKGNILERFSAQQFPDLHSELNLSSLELGDSALYFCASSVGTSGGGEQFFGPGTRLTVL.

The CDR3 spells CASSQGQVNTDTQYF. In DNA form, the CDR3 reads TGTGCCAGCAGCCAAGGACAGGTTAACACAGATACGCAGTATTTT. The V gene is TRBV11-3, the J gene TRBJ2-3; 7 bases map to TRBD1. CDR1 SGHNT and CDR2 YENEEA come from the germline V gene. V dropped 5 bases and J dropped 2; count of bases not matched to a gene: 7. The CDR3 has 15 amino acids.

V usage is TRBV4-2 and J usage is TRBJ2-5, with 7 bases that match TRBD1. Germline V gene lookup returns CDR1 LGHNA and CDR2 YNFKEQ. There are 17 residues in the CDR3. Trimming cost V 2 bases and J 2 bases; bases outside gene matches: 11. For the CDR3, the DNA is TGTGCCAGCAGCCAATCAATCCTGCAGGGGGTACAAGAGACCCAGTACTTC. Translating it yields CASSQSILQGVQETQYF.

This chain links TRBV6-5 with TRBJ1-4, with D possibly being TRBD1 (5 bases). CDR1 is MNHEY and CDR2 is SVGAGI in the germline V gene. V dropped 0 bases and J dropped 4 bases, with 12 bases sitting between them. The CDR3 is 16 amino acids. The CDR3 loop is CASSYSGGSGNEKLFF. CDR3 nucleotides: TGTGCCAGCAGTTACTCGGGGGGGTCGGGTAATGAAAAACTGTTTTTT.